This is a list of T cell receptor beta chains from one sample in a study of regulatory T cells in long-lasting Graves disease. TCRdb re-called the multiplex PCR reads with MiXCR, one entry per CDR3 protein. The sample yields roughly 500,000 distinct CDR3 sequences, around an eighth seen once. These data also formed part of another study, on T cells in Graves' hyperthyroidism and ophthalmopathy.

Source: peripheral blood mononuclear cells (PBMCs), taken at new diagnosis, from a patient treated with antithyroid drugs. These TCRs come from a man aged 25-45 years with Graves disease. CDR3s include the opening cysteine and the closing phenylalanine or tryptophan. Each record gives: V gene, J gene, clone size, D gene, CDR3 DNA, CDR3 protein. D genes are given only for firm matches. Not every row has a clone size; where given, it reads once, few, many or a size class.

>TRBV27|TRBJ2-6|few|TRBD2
TGTGCCAGCATGCCTAGCGGGAGACCCGGGGCCAACGTCCTGACTTTC
CASMPSGRPGANVLTF
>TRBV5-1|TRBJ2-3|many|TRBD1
TGCGCCAGCCGTCCGGGACAGCGCACAGATACGCAGTATTTT
CASRPGQRTDTQYF
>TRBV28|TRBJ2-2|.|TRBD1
TGTGCCAGCAGTGCCCCTAGGACAGGCCAAACGAACACCGGGGAGCTGTTTTTT
CASSAPRTGQTNTGELFF
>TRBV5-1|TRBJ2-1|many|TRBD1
TGCGCCAGCAGCTGGTGGACAGGTCGTGATGAGCAGTTCTTC
CASSWWTGRDEQFF
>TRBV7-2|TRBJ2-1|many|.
TGTGCCAGCAGCCCACAAGCTGATCGCTACAATGAGCAGTTCTTC
CASSPQADRYNEQFF
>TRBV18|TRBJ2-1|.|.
TGTGCCAGCTCACCACCGGTACTGAAGACCAACAATGAGCAGTTCTTC
CASSPPVLKTNNEQFF
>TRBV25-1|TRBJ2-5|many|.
TGTGCCAGCAGTGGGGGGGGGAAGGGGGGACGGGAGACCCAGTACTTC
CASSGGGKGGRETQYF
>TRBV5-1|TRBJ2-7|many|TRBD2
TGCGCCAGCAGCTGGGGGGGAGCGTGGTCCTACGAGCAGTACTTC
CASSWGGAWSYEQYF
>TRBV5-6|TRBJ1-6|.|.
TGTGCCAGCAGCTTGATGAGCGGGGGGGAACTTTGGACACCCCTCCACTTT
CASSLMSGGELWTPLHF
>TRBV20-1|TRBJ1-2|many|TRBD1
TGCAGTGCCCGGGACAGGGTTGGCTACACCTTC
CSARDRVGYTF
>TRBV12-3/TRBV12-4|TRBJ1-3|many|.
TGTGCCAGCAGTTTACTCCCGCACCCTGGCTCTGGAAACACCATATATTTT
CASSLLPHPGSGNTIYF
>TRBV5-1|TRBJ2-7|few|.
TGCGCCAGCAGCTTGACAGCGGACGAGCAGTACTTC
CASSLTADEQYF
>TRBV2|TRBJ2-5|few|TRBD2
TGTGCCAGCAGTGCCGACCTAGCGGGAGAGACCCAGTACTTC
CASSADLAGETQYF
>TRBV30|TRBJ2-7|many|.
TGTGCCTGGAGTCAAAGGGGAGCGGAGAGCGCTTTAAAGCAGTACTTC
CAWSQRGAESALKQYF
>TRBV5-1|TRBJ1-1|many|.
TGCGCCAGCAGCTTCGGGGAATTGAACACTGAAGCTTTCTTT
CASSFGELNTEAFF
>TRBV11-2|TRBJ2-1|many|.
TGTGCCAGCAGCTTAGGCCGGTGGGGTGAGCAGTTCTTC
CASSLGRWGEQFF
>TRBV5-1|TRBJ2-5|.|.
TGCGCCAGCAGCTTTCCCCACCAAGAGACCCAGTACTTC
CASSFPHQETQYF
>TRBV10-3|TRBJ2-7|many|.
TGTGCCATCAGTGAGTCGAGACAGGTCCGTGGCGAGCAGTACTTC
CAISESRQVRGEQYF
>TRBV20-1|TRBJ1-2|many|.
TGCAGTGCTTATGGACAGACTAACTATGGCTACACCTTC
CSAYGQTNYGYTF
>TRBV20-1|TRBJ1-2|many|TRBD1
TGCAGTGCAAAAGGACAGGCTGACGGCTACACCTTC
CSAKGQADGYTF
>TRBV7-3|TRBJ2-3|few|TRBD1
TGTGCCAGCAGCTTATGGGGACAGCGCACAGATACGCAGTATTTT
CASSLWGQRTDTQYF
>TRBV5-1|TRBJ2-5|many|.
TGCGCCAGCAGCTTGGGGTTAGAGGGGACCCAGTACTTC
CASSLGLEGTQYF
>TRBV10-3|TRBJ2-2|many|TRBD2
TGTGCCATCAGTGAGGGACTAGCGGGTTTATCCCGGGAGCTGTTTTTT
CAISEGLAGLSRELFF
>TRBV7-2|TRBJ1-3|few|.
TGTGCCAGCAGCTTAGTCGCCGGTGCGGGCGGAAACACCATGTATTTT
CASSLVAGAGGNTMYF
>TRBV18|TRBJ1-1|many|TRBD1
TGTGCCAGCTCAGCCGACAGGGTCCAGGCGGACACTGAAGCTTTCTTT
CASSADRVQADTEAFF
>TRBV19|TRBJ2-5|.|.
TGTGCCAGTAGCGAGCGGCTACTCCAAGAGACCCAGTCCTTC
CASSERLLQETQSF
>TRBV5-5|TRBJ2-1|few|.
TGTGCCAGCAGCTTGACCCCGGGAGCCCTATCCTACAATGAGCAGTTCTTC
CASSLTPGALSYNEQFF
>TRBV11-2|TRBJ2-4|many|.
TGTGCCAGCAGCCCCCGAGGGCGAGAGTTTGGGTACTTC
CASSPRGREFGYF
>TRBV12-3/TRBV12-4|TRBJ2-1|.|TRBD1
TGTGCCAGCAGTTTACTCGACATCAGGGGGAGTACCGACTTCTCCTACAATGAGCAGTTCTTC
CASSLLDIRGSTDFSYNEQFF
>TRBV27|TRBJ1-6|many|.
TGTGCCAGCAGTTTATTAGGCTCCTATAATTCACCCCTCCACTTT
CASSLLGSYNSPLHF
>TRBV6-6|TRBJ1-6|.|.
TGTGCCAGCAGTTACTCGGACGGTAATTCACCCCTCCACTTT
CASSYSDGNSPLHF
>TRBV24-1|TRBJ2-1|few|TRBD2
TGTGCCACCAAAGGGACTAGCGGCTACAATGAGCAGTTCTTC
CATKGTSGYNEQFF
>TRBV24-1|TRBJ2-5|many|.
TGTGCCACCAGTGGAACGCAGGGTATTGGGGAGACCCAGTACTTC
CATSGTQGIGETQYF
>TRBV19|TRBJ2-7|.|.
TGTGCCAGTACTAATTCGGGGGACAGCGTAACCTACGAGCAGTACTTC
CASTNSGDSVTYEQYF
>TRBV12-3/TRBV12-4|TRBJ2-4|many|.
TGTGCCAGCAGTTTTGGGGCGCAGAACATTCAGTACTTC
CASSFGAQNIQYF
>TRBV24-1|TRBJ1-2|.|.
TGTGCCACCAGTGAGCCCGACCGGTACTATGGCTACACCTTC
CATSEPDRYYGYTF
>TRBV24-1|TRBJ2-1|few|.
TGTGCCACCCGGACTAACAATGAGCAGTTCTTC
CATRTNNEQFF
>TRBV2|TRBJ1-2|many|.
TGTGCCAGCAGCCAGGGCTGGGTCTATGGCTACACCTTC
CASSQGWVYGYTF
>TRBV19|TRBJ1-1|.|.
TGTGCCAGTAGTAAAGAGGGGAACACTGAAGCTTTCTTT
CASSKEGNTEAFF
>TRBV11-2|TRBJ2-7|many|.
TGTGCCAGCAGCTTCTACCCCGGGGAGCAGTACTTC
CASSFYPGEQYF
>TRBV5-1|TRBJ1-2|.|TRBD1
TGCGCCAGCAGCTCGGCCGGGACAGGGGGCGCGTTTAATGGCTACACCTTC
CASSSAGTGGAFNGYTF
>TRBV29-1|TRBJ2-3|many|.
TGCAGCGTTGCCGGGGGGCCACAGGGAGATACGCAGTATTTT
CSVAGGPQGDTQYF
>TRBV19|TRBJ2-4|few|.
TGTGCCAGTAGTACCTTAGTCAGACAGGCCAAAAACATTCAGTACTTC
CASSTLVRQAKNIQYF
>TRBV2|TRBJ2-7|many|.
TGTGCCAGCAGTGAAGGGAGAGGGGACTCCTACGAGCAGTACTTC
CASSEGRGDSYEQYF
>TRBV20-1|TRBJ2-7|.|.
TGCAGTGCTGCCGGAGGGCCGGTATACGAGCAGTACTTC
CSAAGGPVYEQYF
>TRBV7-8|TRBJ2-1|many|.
TGTGCCAGCAGCTTAGAATACGAATACCGTTCGATTAATGAGCAGTTCTTC
CASSLEYEYRSINEQFF
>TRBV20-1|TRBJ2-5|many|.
TGCAGTGCTAGAGAACAGACCCAGACCCAGTACTTC
CSAREQTQTQYF
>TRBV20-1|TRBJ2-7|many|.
TGCAGTGCTGCCCAGGGGAGAGGGAGAGAGCAGTACTTC
CSAAQGRGREQYF
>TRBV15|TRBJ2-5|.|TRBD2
TGTGCCACCAGCATCCCTCTCGGACTAGCGGGAATAGGAAGGCAAGAGACCCAGTACTTC
CATSIPLGLAGIGRQETQYF
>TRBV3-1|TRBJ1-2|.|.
TGTGCCAGCAGCCAAGATTCGAGGGGCGTTTATGGCTACACCTTC
CASSQDSRGVYGYTF
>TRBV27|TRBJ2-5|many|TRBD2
TGTGCCAGCAGTCCCTCGGGGGTGGGAGGGCCGGGGAAGACCCAGTACTTC
CASSPSGVGGPGKTQYF
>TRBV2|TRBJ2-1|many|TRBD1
TGTGCCAGCAGTGATGGGGCAGGGGGCAGTAGCTCCTACAATGAGCAGTTCTTC
CASSDGAGGSSSYNEQFF
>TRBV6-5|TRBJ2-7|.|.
TGTGCCAGCAGTTTAGGGTTTCGGCGGTTCTACGAGCAGTACTTC
CASSLGFRRFYEQYF
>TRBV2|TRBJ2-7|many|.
TGTGCCAGCAAAGGCCTTGAGTGGGAAGAGCAGTACTTC
CASKGLEWEEQYF
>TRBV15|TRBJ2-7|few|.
TGTGCCACCAGCAGAGATTCCGGGGTCGGGTCGATCGAGCAGTACTTC
CATSRDSGVGSIEQYF